Listed below are T cell receptor beta chains from one sample, sequenced in a study of CD8 T cells in Susac syndrome. Using its own MiXCR run on the immunoSEQ multiplex PCR reads, TCRdb lists one record per CDR3 protein. The sample includes 150,000 to 200,000 distinct CDR3 sequences, approximately 95% seen only once; the top ten take about 0.15%. Source material: CD8+ T cells from PBMCs. All receptors derive from a human donor with Susac syndrome. The CDR3 runs from the conserved cysteine through the conserved F or W. The D gene is left open where the match is weak. For some rows the clone size is stated as once, few or many, or as a class when expanded; others skip it.

clone size | J gene | D gene | V gene | CDR3 DNA | CDR3 protein
. | TRBJ2-5 | . | TRBV11-2 | TGTGCCAGCAGCTTAGGCGGGGAGGAAGAGACCCAGTACTTC | CASSLGGEEETQYF
. | TRBJ2-1 | TRBD2 | TRBV9 | TGTGCCAGCAGCGTAGATAGCGGGCTATACAATGAGCAGTTCTTC | CASSVDSGLYNEQFF
. | TRBJ1-1 | . | TRBV14 | TGTGCCAGCAGCCAAGTTTACGGGGCTGAAGCTTTCTTT | CASSQVYGAEAFF
. | TRBJ1-3 | . | TRBV5-4 | TGTGCCAGCAGCTTGGGCGGGAGCTCTGGAAACACCATATATTTT | CASSLGGSSGNTIYF
. | TRBJ2-7 | TRBD2 | TRBV13 | TGTGCCAGCAGCCCAATAGCGGGAGTCTCCTACGAGCAGTACTTC | CASSPIAGVSYEQYF
. | TRBJ1-6 | . | TRBV7-8 | TGTGCCAGCAGCTCCGGGATTTGGGCGCCCCTCCACTTT | CASSSGIWAPLHF
. | TRBJ2-7 | . | TRBV20-1 | TGCAGTGCTAGGACAGGCTACGAGCAGTACTTC | CSARTGYEQYF
. | TRBJ2-3 | TRBD2 | TRBV9 | TGTGCCAGCAGCAAGGGACTAGCGGGGCCCACAGATACGCAGTATTTT | CASSKGLAGPTDTQYF
once | TRBJ1-6 | . | TRBV9 | TGTGCCAGCAGCGCCAGGGTTGGGGAGGGGGATTCACCCCTCCACTTT | CASSARVGEGDSPLHF
. | TRBJ2-1 | . | TRBV11-2 | TGTGCCAGCACCCAGACGGGGGCTGATGAGCAGTTCTTC | CASTQTGADEQFF
once | TRBJ1-1 | . | TRBV29-1 | TGCAGCGCCCAGACGGGGAACACTGAAGCTTTCTTT | CSAQTGNTEAFF
. | TRBJ2-5 | . | TRBV30 | TGTGCCTGGAGTGTCCAGGGACGGGAGACCCAGTACTTC | CAWSVQGRETQYF
. | TRBJ2-1 | TRBD2 | TRBV5-1 | TGCGCCAGCAGCCATCAACTAGCGGGGGGGCCTAATGTGAATGAGCAGTTCTTC | CASSHQLAGGPNVNEQFF
. | TRBJ2-6 | TRBD1 | TRBV11-2 | TGTGCCAGCAGCTCAGGGGGCGCTGGGGCCAACGTCCTGACTTTC | CASSSGGAGANVLTF
once | TRBJ1-4 | . | TRBV7-9 | TGTGCCAGCAGTACACCTGGGTCAACTAATGAAAAACTGTTTTTT | CASSTPGSTNEKLFF
once | TRBJ2-7 | . | TRBV3-1 | TGTGCCAGCAGCCCTCGCCTAGCTCGCGAGCAGTACTTC | CASSPRLAREQYF
. | TRBJ1-6 | . | TRBV27 | TGTGCCAGCAGTTTTTTGGGGGCGGATAATTCACCCCTCCACTTT | CASSFLGADNSPLHF
. | TRBJ1-1 | . | TRBV29-1 | TGCAGCGTTGAAACGCTCGGACTAAACACTGAAGCTTTCTTT | CSVETLGLNTEAFF
. | TRBJ2-5 | . | TRBV13 | TGTGCCAGCAGCTCCCGGGACCAGCGTTTGGAGACCCAGTACTTC | CASSSRDQRLETQYF
. | TRBJ2-7 | . | TRBV5-1 | TGCGCCAGCAGACGAGAAATGACCTACGAGCAGTACTTC | CASRREMTYEQYF
. | TRBJ2-1 | . | TRBV11-2 | TGTGCCAGCAGCTTAGATGGACGCCGCAATGAGCAGTTCTTC | CASSLDGRRNEQFF
. | TRBJ1-1 | TRBD1 | TRBV19 | TGTGCCAGTAGTGCGCCCAGGACAGGGCTAAACACTGAAGCTTTCTTT | CASSAPRTGLNTEAFF
once | TRBJ1-1 | . | TRBV27 | TGTGCCAGCAGTTTTCGAGGGAAGGCTGAAGCTTTCTTT | CASSFRGKAEAFF
. | TRBJ2-7 | TRBD1 | TRBV5-1 | TGCGCCAGCAGCCCGACAGGGATGGGGGAGCAGTACTTC | CASSPTGMGEQYF
. | TRBJ2-7 | . | TRBV29-1 | TGCAGCGTCGGACCGGGTCTTTACGAGCAGTACTTC | CSVGPGLYEQYF
. | TRBJ2-1 | . | TRBV20-1 | TGCAGTGCTAGAGACCCCTTCTTAGGGAGCTCCTACAATGAGCAGTTCTTC | CSARDPFLGSSYNEQFF
. | TRBJ1-1 | TRBD1 | TRBV24-1 | TGTGCCACCGGACAGGGAAAGAACACTGAAGCTTTCTTT | CATGQGKNTEAFF
. | TRBJ2-1 | . | TRBV6-1 | TGTGCCAGCAGCCAGGGATGGGGTTTGGGGACCTACAATGAGCAGTTCTTC | CASSQGWGLGTYNEQFF
. | TRBJ1-2 | . | TRBV4-1 | TGCGCCAGCAGGAATCCGGGTGAATATGGCTACACCTTC | CASRNPGEYGYTF
. | TRBJ2-1 | . | TRBV5-8 | TGTGCCAGCAGCTTCGGGCAGTTCTTC | CASSFGQFF